The rows below give T cell receptor beta chains drawn from one sample of a study of cytomegalovirus exposure and HLA in healthy donors. TCRdb's copy holds only in-frame clones and misses some; the assay was immunoSEQ multiplex PCR. The sample has over 200,000 clones; over 80% are singletons. Sequenced: PBMCs. These TCRs come from a man aged 40-50 years in good health and CMV-seropositive. Each CDR3 is given with its conserved first and last residue. A D gene is named only where the DNA matches it firmly. Only part of the rows carry a size: once, few, many, or a class if the clone is expanded.

abundance: .; len: 13; j_gene: TRBJ1-4; v_gene: TRBV11-2; d_gene: .; CDR3nt: TGTGCCAGCAGCTTAGGGGAGGGGGAAAAACTGTTTTTT; CDR3aa: CASSLGEGEKLFF
abundance: .; len: 14; j_gene: TRBJ1-5; v_gene: TRBV5-5; d_gene: TRBD1; CDR3nt: TGTGCCAGCAGCCCTGGACAGGCCAATCAGCCCCAGCATTTT; CDR3aa: CASSPGQANQPQHF
abundance: .; len: 15; j_gene: TRBJ2-7; v_gene: TRBV30; d_gene: TRBD2; CDR3nt: TGTGCCTGGAGTGTAGTAGCGGGGAGATATTACGAGCAGTACTTC; CDR3aa: CAWSVVAGRYYEQYF
abundance: .; len: 14; j_gene: TRBJ2-1; v_gene: TRBV27; d_gene: .; CDR3nt: TGTGCCAGCACCCTAGGGCTAGGGGTCAATGAGCAGTTCTTC; CDR3aa: CASTLGLGVNEQFF
abundance: .; len: 14; j_gene: TRBJ2-7; v_gene: TRBV9; d_gene: .; CDR3nt: TGTGCCAGCAGCGTAGAAGGCAGGGGAAGCGAGCAGTACTTC; CDR3aa: CASSVEGRGSEQYF
abundance: .; len: 15; j_gene: TRBJ1-1; v_gene: TRBV6-1; d_gene: TRBD1; CDR3nt: TGTGCCAGCAGTGAAGTAAGGGGGCGGAACACTGAAGCTTTCTTT; CDR3aa: CASSEVRGRNTEAFF
abundance: .; len: 15; j_gene: TRBJ1-2; v_gene: TRBV27; d_gene: TRBD1; CDR3nt: TGTGCCAGCAGTTTAGGGACAGGGGGCAACTATGGCTACACCTTC; CDR3aa: CASSLGTGGNYGYTF
abundance: .; len: 15; j_gene: TRBJ1-4; v_gene: TRBV4-2; d_gene: TRBD1; CDR3nt: TGTGCCAGCAGCCCCATGGACAGGGGCAAAGAAAAACTGTTTTTT; CDR3aa: CASSPMDRGKEKLFF
abundance: .; len: 15; j_gene: TRBJ2-4; v_gene: TRBV5-1; d_gene: TRBD1; CDR3nt: TGCGCCAGCAGCTCGGGACAGGCAACCAAAAACATTCAGTACTTC; CDR3aa: CASSSGQATKNIQYF
abundance: .; len: 15; j_gene: TRBJ2-3; v_gene: TRBV27; d_gene: .; CDR3nt: TGTGCCAGCAGTTCCGGACAGCCTAGCACAGATACGCAGTATTTT; CDR3aa: CASSSGQPSTDTQYF
abundance: .; len: 20; j_gene: TRBJ1-4; v_gene: TRBV19; d_gene: TRBD1; CDR3nt: TGTGCCAGTAGTATAGAGGGGACAGGGCCGTCCCAAGTAAATAATGAAAAACTGTTTTTT; CDR3aa: CASSIEGTGPSQVNNEKLFF
abundance: .; len: 11; j_gene: TRBJ1-2; v_gene: TRBV6-1; d_gene: .; CDR3nt: TGTGCCAGCAGCGCGGTGCGTGGCTACACCTTC; CDR3aa: CASSAVRGYTF
abundance: .; len: 17; j_gene: TRBJ2-1; v_gene: TRBV4-1; d_gene: TRBD2; CDR3nt: TGCGCCAGCAGCCAAGCATGGGCGGGAGGTGGGGGTAATGAGCAGTTCTTC; CDR3aa: CASSQAWAGGGGNEQFF
abundance: .; len: 15; j_gene: TRBJ2-3; v_gene: TRBV5-4; d_gene: TRBD2; CDR3nt: TGTGCCAGCAGCTTGGCCCTAGCGGTCAAGGATACGCAGTATTTT; CDR3aa: CASSLALAVKDTQYF
abundance: .; len: 16; j_gene: TRBJ1-2; v_gene: TRBV5-5; d_gene: TRBD1; CDR3nt: TGTGCCAGCAGCTCCAGGGGGCAGGGGATGAACTATGGCTACACCTTC; CDR3aa: CASSSRGQGMNYGYTF
abundance: .; len: 18; j_gene: TRBJ2-5; v_gene: TRBV9; d_gene: TRBD2; CDR3nt: TGTGCCAGCAGCGTAGAGGGACTAGCGGGAGAGGCTGGCGAGACCCAGTACTTC; CDR3aa: CASSVEGLAGEAGETQYF
abundance: once; len: 16; j_gene: TRBJ1-1; v_gene: TRBV11-3; d_gene: .; CDR3nt: TGTGCCAGCACCTCGGCGCAGGGCTTTGAGTACACTGAAGCTTTCTTT; CDR3aa: CASTSAQGFEYTEAFF
abundance: .; len: 15; j_gene: TRBJ2-7; v_gene: TRBV10-3; d_gene: TRBD1; CDR3nt: TGTGCCATCAGTTCTTGGACAGGGGGCTCCTACGAGCAGTACTTC; CDR3aa: CAISSWTGGSYEQYF
abundance: .; len: 15; j_gene: TRBJ2-1; v_gene: TRBV9; d_gene: TRBD2; CDR3nt: TGTGCCAGCAGCGTAGGGACTAGCGGGAGGAATGAGCAGTTCTTC; CDR3aa: CASSVGTSGRNEQFF
abundance: .; len: 14; j_gene: TRBJ1-2; v_gene: TRBV6-5; d_gene: TRBD1; CDR3nt: TGTGCCAGCAGTTACTCGGACAGGGCCAAAGGCTACACCTTC; CDR3aa: CASSYSDRAKGYTF
abundance: .; len: 11; j_gene: TRBJ2-1; v_gene: TRBV6-5; d_gene: TRBD1; CDR3nt: TGTGCCAGCAGAGTACAGGGGAAGCAGTTCTTC; CDR3aa: CASRVQGKQFF